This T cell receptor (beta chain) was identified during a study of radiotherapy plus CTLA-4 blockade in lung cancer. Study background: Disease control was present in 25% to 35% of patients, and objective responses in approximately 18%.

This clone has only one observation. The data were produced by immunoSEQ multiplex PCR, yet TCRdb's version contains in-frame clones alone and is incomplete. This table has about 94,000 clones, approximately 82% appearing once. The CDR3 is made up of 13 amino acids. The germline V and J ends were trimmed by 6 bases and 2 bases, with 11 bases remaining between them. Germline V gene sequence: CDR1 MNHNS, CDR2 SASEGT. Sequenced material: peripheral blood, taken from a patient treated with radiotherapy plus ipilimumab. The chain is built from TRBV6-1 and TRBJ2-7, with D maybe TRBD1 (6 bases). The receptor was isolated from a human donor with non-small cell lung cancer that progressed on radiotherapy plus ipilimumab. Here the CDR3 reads CASRETGAYEQYF. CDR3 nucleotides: TGTGCCAGCAGGGAGACAGGAGCCTACGAGCAGTACTTC.